The 13 T cell receptor beta chains given below trace back to one sample, sequenced in a study of cytomegalovirus exposure and HLA in healthy donors. It was with 60 Vbeta and 13 Jbeta primers that the PCR ran. Assay used: immunoSEQ multiplex PCR; TCRdb lists only in-frame clones, some missing. In the table there are 99,000 or so clones, about 85% of which are singletons. Sequencing input: PBMCs. All receptors come from a female donor in good health and CMV-seropositive.

The chain links TRBV9 to TRBJ1-1; D possibly corresponds to TRBD1 (5 bases). CDR1 is SGDLS, CDR2 YYNGEE, per germline. V shed 2 bases and J shed 0 bases, with 11 bases lying between them. This CDR3 has 15 residues. The CDR3 DNA reads TGTGCCAGCAGCGTCCTACAGGATTTGAACACTGAAGCTTTCTTT. Protein sequence: CASSVLQDLNTEAFF.

The J gene is TRBJ1-2, the V gene TRBV5-4; D might be TRBD1 (6 bases). This CDR3 has 14 residues. Germline assignment: CDR1 SGHNT and CDR2 YYREEE (reference sequence). Between the trimmed V and J ends, which lost 4 bases and 1 base, there was a span of 11 bases. This CDR3 is CASSPTGINYGYTF. The DNA of the CDR3 is TGTGCCAGCAGCCCGACAGGTATTAACTATGGCTACACCTTC.

The chain employs TRBV15 and TRBJ2-2, with D possibly matching TRBD1 (5 bases). Trimming took off 1 base at V and 5 bases at J, with 14 bases between the two ends. This CDR3 is built from 16 residues. Germline V lookup: CDR1 LNHNV, CDR2 YYDKDF (reference sequence). The CDR3 DNA sequence: TGTGCCACCAGCAGAGGGGTCAGGGTAGATACCGGGGAGCTGTTTTTT. Encoded protein: CATSRGVRVDTGELFF.

The chain carries TRBV27 and TRBJ1-5; a weak D match, TRBD1 (5 bases). The germline V gene has CDR1 MNHEY and CDR2 SMNVEV (reference sequence). The CDR3 has 15 residues. Trimming left V 5 bases short and J 0 bases short, with 11 bases between. This chain's CDR3 is CASSTRQNSNQPQHF. As DNA, the CDR3 is TGTGCCAGCAGTACCAGACAGAATAGCAATCAGCCCCAGCATTTT.

The genes are TRBV7-9 and TRBJ2-7, with 7 bases matching TRBD1. This CDR3 has 16 amino acids. J was trimmed by 3 bases and V by 0 bases; bases with no gene match: 8. Germline V gene lookup returns CDR1 SEHNR and CDR2 FQNEAQ (reference sequence). The CDR3 DNA is TGTGCCAGCAGCTTAGCGCGAGGGGGCTTTAACTACGAGCAGTACTTC. Protein: CASSLARGGFNYEQYF.

The V call is TRBV19, the J call TRBJ1-1; 8 bases agree with TRBD1. Germline V gene data show CDR1 as LNHDA and CDR2 as SQIVND (reference sequence). The CDR3 covers 12 residues. V was clipped by 6 bases and J by 4 bases; unmatched bases: 1. The CDR3 DNA sequence: TGTGCCAGTAGGACAGGGGCCACTGAAGCTTTCTTT. Its translation: CASRTGATEAFF.

The chain joins TRBV5-1 to TRBJ2-7; the D gene is possibly TRBD1 (6 bases). Trimming pared 0 bases from V and 5 bases from J, leaving 9 bases between. Per the germline V gene, CDR1 is SGHRS and CDR2 is YFSETQ. CDR3 length: 13 residues. The CDR3 reads CASSLVAGDEQYF. CDR3 in DNA: TGCGCCAGCAGCTTGGTAGCAGGGGACGAGCAGTACTTC.

The chain links TRBV5-4 to TRBJ1-2; D call uncertain. CDR3 length equals 15 residues. The V gene lost 0 bases and the J gene lost 6 bases, with 15 bases spanning the gap. The germline V gene encodes CDR1 SGHNT and CDR2 YYREEE (reference sequence). The DNA for the CDR3 is TGTGCCAGCAGCTTGGGACGGGTCGCATGGGATGGCTACACCTTC. Encoded protein: CASSLGRVAWDGYTF. Drawing the rest from reference TRBV5-4 and TRBJ1-2, the complete variable domain is ETGVTQSPTHLIKTRGQQVTLRCSSQSGHNTVSWYQQALGQGPQFIFQYYREEENGRGNFPPRFSGLQFPNYSSELNVNALELDDSALYLCASSLGRVAWDGYTFGSGTRLTVV.

The gene calls are TRBV15 and TRBJ2-2, with D perhaps matching TRBD2 (6 bases). Germline-derived CDR1 and CDR2 are LNHNV and YYDKDF (reference sequence). Trimming removed 1 base at V and 6 bases at J, with 21 bases between. The CDR3 is made up of 18 amino acids. CDR3 protein: CATSRVPGLNFVAGELFF. CDR3 DNA: TGTGCCACCAGCAGAGTACCGGGACTCAACTTTGTCGCCGGGGAGCTGTTTTTT.

In the case of this clone: One base away lies a much larger clone, so this may be a sequencing read error. The chain recombines TRBV5-6 with TRBJ1-2; unclear D gene. CDR1 is SGHDT and CDR2 is YYEEEE in the germline V gene. The CDR3 sequence is 12 residues long. Trimming cost V 1 base and J 4 bases, with 5 bases left between them. The CDR3 sequence is CASSLTAYGYTF. In DNA, the CDR3 is TGTGCCAGCAGCTTGACAGCCTATGGCTACACCTTC. The entire variable domain, with the rest obtained from reference TRBV5-6 and TRBJ1-2, is as follows: DAGVTQSPTHLIKTRGQQVTLRCSPKSGHDTVSWYQQALGQGPQFIFQYYEEEERQRGNFPDRFSGHQFPNYSSELNVNALLLGDSALYLCASSLTAYGYTFGSGTRLTVV.

The chain uses TRBV7-9 and TRBJ2-7, with D perhaps matching TRBD1 (6 bases). The CDR3 has 16 amino acids. Trimming took 4 bases from V and 1 from J, leaving 17 bases between them. Germline values: CDR1 SEHNR, CDR2 FQNEAQ (reference sequence). CDR3 amino acids: CASSSSDSSPSYEQYF. For the CDR3, the DNA is TGTGCCAGCAGCTCGTCGGACAGCTCACCATCCTACGAGCAGTACTTC.

The rearrangement joins TRBV7-8 to TRBJ2-7, with 7 nucleotides matching TRBD1. Germline CDR1 is SGHVS and CDR2 is FQNEAQ. The CDR3 extends over 13 amino acids. J gave up 5 bases and V 5 bases, and 6 bases lay outside the gene matches. The CDR3 reads CASSPTDRDEQYF. The CDR3 nucleotides read TGTGCCAGCAGCCCGACCGACAGGGACGAGCAGTACTTC. Full variable domain (outside the CDR3, taken from reference TRBV7-8 and TRBJ2-7): GAGVSQSPRYKVAKRGQDVALRCDPISGHVSLFWYQQALGQGPEFLTYFQNEAQLDKSGLPSDRFFAERPEGSVSTLKIQRTQQEDSAVYLCASSPTDRDEQYFGPGTRLTVT.

CDR3 amino acids: CASSDLASGGADTQYF. CDR3 DNA: TGTGCCAGCAGTGATCTAGCTAGCGGGGGGGCAGATACGCAGTATTTT. The chain carries TRBV6-1 and TRBJ2-3, with TRBD2 identical over 12 bases. V was clipped by 3 bases and J by 4 bases; unmatched bases: 5. The CDR3 is 16 residues long. Germline CDR1 reads MNHNS; CDR2 reads SASEGT.